This T cell receptor beta chain was captured in a study of regulatory T cells in long-lasting Graves disease. The time point is: newly diagnosed GD, antithyroid drugs for less than 3 months. Following extraction of RNA from PBMCs, that RNA was used to make the TCR library. Arm-PCR with iRepertoire HTBI primers amplified the CDR3 regions for these TCR beta libraries. Using its own MiXCR run on the multiplex PCR reads, TCRdb lists one record per CDR3 protein. The sample lists 400,000 to 500,000 distinct CDR3 sequences, 12% to 15% occurring once. There are many counts of this clonotype. The CDR3 is 18 residues long. Germline V gene sequence: CDR1 ENHRY, CDR2 SYGVKD. Trimming cost V 0 bases and J 0 bases; bases outside gene matches: 1. The sample also formed part of further work on T cells in Graves' hyperthyroidism and ophthalmopathy.

The sample here was peripheral blood mononuclear cells (PBMCs), taken at new diagnosis, from a patient treated with antithyroid drugs. The sequence was obtained from a woman aged 45-59 years with Graves disease. The chain joins TRBV10-3 to TRBJ2-6, with 11 bases that match TRBD1. This chain's CDR3 is CAISESGQGASGANVLTF. In DNA, the CDR3 is TGTGCCATCAGTGAGTCCGGACAGGGGGCCTCTGGGGCCAACGTCCTGACTTTC.